This is a list of T cell receptor beta chains from one sample in a study of T cells after yellow fever vaccination. Each CDR3 protein gets one entry after TCRdb re-called the 5' RACE reads with MiXCR. The sample includes 200,000 to 250,000 distinct CDR3 sequences, around 7% of them seen just once. Sequenced material: CD4+ T cells sorted from PBMCs, taken 15 days after the yellow fever booster vaccination. These receptors all come from a man aged 30 to 39 who received the YFV17D yellow fever vaccine. CDR3s include the opening cysteine and the closing phenylalanine or tryptophan. Each record gives: clone size, V gene, J gene, D gene, CDR3 DNA, CDR3 protein. D genes are given only for firm matches. Where a row states a size, it is once, few, many or the class of an expanded clone; other rows omit it.

clone size: few; V gene: TRBV30; J gene: TRBJ2-3; D gene: -; CDR3 DNA: TGTGCCTGGAGTGTACGTAGGGACCCCCAAGCTTATACGCAGTATTTT; CDR3 protein: CAWSVRRDPQAYTQYF
clone size: many; V gene: TRBV10-3; J gene: TRBJ2-3; D gene: -; CDR3 DNA: TGTGCCATCAGTGAGTTAGACAGGAAAAGCACAGATACGCAGTATTTT; CDR3 protein: CAISELDRKSTDTQYF
clone size: -; V gene: TRBV20-1; J gene: TRBJ1-1; D gene: -; CDR3 DNA: TGCAGTGCTAGACAGTCCGGGGGTGGGACTGAAGCTTTCTTT; CDR3 protein: CSARQSGGGTEAFF
clone size: few; V gene: TRBV14; J gene: TRBJ2-7; D gene: -; CDR3 DNA: TGTGCCAGCAGCCAAGAGGTTAGGTCCTACGAGCAGTACTTC; CDR3 protein: CASSQEVRSYEQYF
clone size: few; V gene: TRBV2; J gene: TRBJ2-7; D gene: TRBD1; CDR3 DNA: TGTGCCAGCAGTTCACAGGGGGTCTACTACGAGCAGTACTTC; CDR3 protein: CASSSQGVYYEQYF
clone size: few; V gene: TRBV30; J gene: TRBJ1-5; D gene: -; CDR3 DNA: TGTGCCTGGGGATTCAATCAGCCCCAGCATTTT; CDR3 protein: CAWGFNQPQHF
clone size: many; V gene: TRBV5-6; J gene: TRBJ2-1; D gene: TRBD2; CDR3 DNA: TGTGCCAGCAGCGGCGCTAGCGGGAGTCACAATGAGCAGTTCTTC; CDR3 protein: CASSGASGSHNEQFF
clone size: -; V gene: TRBV5-1; J gene: TRBJ1-4; D gene: -; CDR3 DNA: TGCGCCAGCAGCTTCGACGGATCTGGAGGAAATGAAAAACTGTTTTTT; CDR3 protein: CASSFDGSGGNEKLFF
clone size: -; V gene: TRBV20-1; J gene: TRBJ2-1; D gene: TRBD2; CDR3 DNA: TGCAGTGCTGCCCCCGGGACTAGCGGGAGGGTAAATGAGCAGTTCTTC; CDR3 protein: CSAAPGTSGRVNEQFF
clone size: -; V gene: TRBV4-3; J gene: TRBJ2-3; D gene: -; CDR3 DNA: TGCGCCAGCAGCCAAGATAGAAGGTCTAGCACAGATACGCAGTATTTT; CDR3 protein: CASSQDRRSSTDTQYF
clone size: few; V gene: TRBV7-2; J gene: TRBJ2-5; D gene: -; CDR3 DNA: TGTGCCAGCAGCTTAGGGGGGGTGGAGACCCAGTACTTC; CDR3 protein: CASSLGGVETQYF
clone size: -; V gene: TRBV5-1; J gene: TRBJ2-7; D gene: -; CDR3 DNA: TGCGCCAGCGCCGTGACGGGAGACTACGAGCAGTACTTC; CDR3 protein: CASAVTGDYEQYF
clone size: few; V gene: TRBV27; J gene: TRBJ1-4; D gene: -; CDR3 DNA: TGTGCCAGCAAACCCCGGCAGCTGGTAAATGAAAAACTGTTTTTT; CDR3 protein: CASKPRQLVNEKLFF
clone size: few; V gene: TRBV20-1; J gene: TRBJ2-1; D gene: TRBD1; CDR3 DNA: TGCAGTGCCTACGTCGGGACAGGGTCCTACAATGAGCAGTTCTTC; CDR3 protein: CSAYVGTGSYNEQFF
clone size: few; V gene: TRBV27; J gene: TRBJ2-7; D gene: TRBD1; CDR3 DNA: TGTGCCAGCAGTTACCCGGGACAGGGTCCCCGAGAGCAGTACTTC; CDR3 protein: CASSYPGQGPREQYF
clone size: few; V gene: TRBV28; J gene: TRBJ2-2; D gene: TRBD1; CDR3 DNA: TGTGCCAGCAGTTTCAGGGGGCGGACCGGGGAGCTGTTTTTT; CDR3 protein: CASSFRGRTGELFF
clone size: -; V gene: TRBV20-1; J gene: TRBJ2-3; D gene: -; CDR3 DNA: TGCAGTGCTGGATCTGGGGGGAAGGATACGCAGTATTTT; CDR3 protein: CSAGSGGKDTQYF
clone size: -; V gene: TRBV2; J gene: TRBJ1-2; D gene: -; CDR3 DNA: TGTGCCAGCAGAAGGAGGGAGGACTATGGCTACACCTTC; CDR3 protein: CASRRREDYGYTF
clone size: few; V gene: TRBV15; J gene: TRBJ2-5; D gene: -; CDR3 DNA: TGTGCCACCAGCAGGCCAGGGACTGCACAAGAGACCCAGTACTTC; CDR3 protein: CATSRPGTAQETQYF
clone size: many; V gene: TRBV6-1; J gene: TRBJ2-7; D gene: TRBD2; CDR3 DNA: TGTGCCAGCAACGAACTAGCGGGAGACTACGAGCAGTACTTC; CDR3 protein: CASNELAGDYEQYF
clone size: -; V gene: TRBV5-1; J gene: TRBJ1-2; D gene: TRBD1; CDR3 DNA: TGCGCCAGCAGCTCCCAGGGGGCCAACGGCTATGGCTACACCTTC; CDR3 protein: CASSSQGANGYGYTF
clone size: many; V gene: TRBV12-3/TRBV12-4; J gene: TRBJ1-6; D gene: -; CDR3 DNA: TGTGCCAGCACCCCGGAGCAGGGTTCACCCCTCCACTTT; CDR3 protein: CASTPEQGSPLHF
clone size: few; V gene: TRBV6-1; J gene: TRBJ2-3; D gene: TRBD2; CDR3 DNA: TGTGCCAGCAGTCCTATCGGGGGGGGTATCACAGATACGCAGTATTTT; CDR3 protein: CASSPIGGGITDTQYF
clone size: few; V gene: TRBV6-1; J gene: TRBJ1-4; D gene: TRBD1; CDR3 DNA: TGTGCCAGCAGACACTTCCGAGGGGGCAGACTAGGTGAAAAACTGTTTTTT; CDR3 protein: CASRHFRGGRLGEKLFF
clone size: few; V gene: TRBV19; J gene: TRBJ2-1; D gene: TRBD2; CDR3 DNA: TGTGCCAGTAGTATAGGGGCTAGCGGGAGGGCCGATGAGCAGTTCTTC; CDR3 protein: CASSIGASGRADEQFF
clone size: -; V gene: TRBV11-2; J gene: TRBJ2-5; D gene: -; CDR3 DNA: TGTGCCAGCAGCTTTCGACAGCCGGAGACCCAGTACTTC; CDR3 protein: CASSFRQPETQYF
clone size: -; V gene: TRBV7-2; J gene: TRBJ2-5; D gene: -; CDR3 DNA: TGTGCCAGCAGCTTACTGGGGAGGGAGACCCAGTACTTC; CDR3 protein: CASSLLGRETQYF
clone size: few; V gene: TRBV6-5; J gene: TRBJ2-6; D gene: -; CDR3 DNA: TGTGCCAGCAGTTCGCCCGACTCTGGGGCCAACGTCCTGACTTTC; CDR3 protein: CASSSPDSGANVLTF
clone size: few; V gene: TRBV4-3; J gene: TRBJ2-7; D gene: -; CDR3 DNA: TGCGCCAGCAGCCAAGCAGGGCAGAGCTACGAGCAGTACTTC; CDR3 protein: CASSQAGQSYEQYF
clone size: few; V gene: TRBV12-3/TRBV12-4; J gene: TRBJ1-6; D gene: -; CDR3 DNA: TGTGCCAGCAGTTTCAGGGGAGTTGACAATTCACCCCTCCACTTT; CDR3 protein: CASSFRGVDNSPLHF
clone size: many; V gene: TRBV27; J gene: TRBJ2-3; D gene: -; CDR3 DNA: TGTGCCAGCAGTTTAGACTGGGAGTATGGCACAGATACGCAGTATTTT; CDR3 protein: CASSLDWEYGTDTQYF
clone size: -; V gene: TRBV20-1; J gene: TRBJ1-5; D gene: -; CDR3 DNA: TGCAGTGCTAGACCCCCTCGGGCTTATAGCAATCAGCCCCAGCATTTT; CDR3 protein: CSARPPRAYSNQPQHF
clone size: -; V gene: TRBV5-1; J gene: TRBJ2-1; D gene: -; CDR3 DNA: TGCGCCAGCAGCGAGACAGGACTCTCCTACAATGAGCAGTTCTTC; CDR3 protein: CASSETGLSYNEQFF
clone size: -; V gene: TRBV20-1; J gene: TRBJ1-4; D gene: TRBD1; CDR3 DNA: TGCAGTGCTAGAAAGGCCGGGACAGCTAATGAAAAACTGTTTTTT; CDR3 protein: CSARKAGTANEKLFF
clone size: -; V gene: TRBV2; J gene: TRBJ2-3; D gene: TRBD2; CDR3 DNA: TGTGCACTCCGCAGGACTAGCCTCACAGATACGCAGTATTTT; CDR3 protein: CALRRTSLTDTQYF
clone size: -; V gene: TRBV6-5; J gene: TRBJ1-3; D gene: -; CDR3 DNA: TGTGCCAGCAGTCGGGACGCCGTGATTTGGTCTGGAAACACCATATATTTT; CDR3 protein: CASSRDAVIWSGNTIYF
clone size: few; V gene: TRBV9; J gene: TRBJ2-1; D gene: -; CDR3 DNA: TGTGCCAGCAGCGTCCAGCGGTCTCTATGGGATGAGCAGTTCTTC; CDR3 protein: CASSVQRSLWDEQFF
clone size: many; V gene: TRBV15; J gene: TRBJ2-7; D gene: TRBD2; CDR3 DNA: TGTGCCACCAGCAGAGATAGGTCTTCCAGCGGGAGTCTGAAAGAGCAGTACTTC; CDR3 protein: CATSRDRSSSGSLKEQYF
clone size: few; V gene: TRBV5-1; J gene: TRBJ2-2; D gene: -; CDR3 DNA: TGCGCCAGCAGCTTGAACCAAGCGGCTTACACCGGGGAGCTGTTTTTT; CDR3 protein: CASSLNQAAYTGELFF
clone size: -; V gene: TRBV7-2; J gene: TRBJ2-7; D gene: -; CDR3 DNA: TGTGCCAGCAGCCCCCCAGGAGGATTAACCCACGAGCAGTACTTC; CDR3 protein: CASSPPGGLTHEQYF
clone size: many; V gene: TRBV20-1; J gene: TRBJ2-4; D gene: -; CDR3 DNA: TGCAGTGCCCTAAGTCTAGCCAAAAACATTCAGTACTTC; CDR3 protein: CSALSLAKNIQYF
clone size: few; V gene: TRBV7-2; J gene: TRBJ1-3; D gene: TRBD1; CDR3 DNA: TGTGCCAGCAGCTCCCGGGACAGGGCCTCTGGAAACACCATATATTTT; CDR3 protein: CASSSRDRASGNTIYF
clone size: few; V gene: TRBV15; J gene: TRBJ2-5; D gene: -; CDR3 DNA: TGTGCCACCAGCAGAGAGGTGCTAACGGAGACCCAGTACTTC; CDR3 protein: CATSREVLTETQYF
clone size: many; V gene: TRBV5-5; J gene: TRBJ2-7; D gene: TRBD2; CDR3 DNA: TGTGCCAGCAGCCGTAGCGGGAGGGTCCACGAGCAGTACTTC; CDR3 protein: CASSRSGRVHEQYF
clone size: many; V gene: TRBV7-2; J gene: TRBJ2-5; D gene: -; CDR3 DNA: TGTGCCAGCAGCTGGGTGGGGGAGGAGACCCAGTACTTC; CDR3 protein: CASSWVGEETQYF
clone size: many; V gene: TRBV28; J gene: TRBJ2-2; D gene: -; CDR3 DNA: TGTGCCAGCATCAACCCGGGGAGCACCGGGGAGCTGTTTTTT; CDR3 protein: CASINPGSTGELFF
clone size: -; V gene: TRBV9; J gene: TRBJ1-5; D gene: -; CDR3 DNA: TGTGCCAGCAGCGTAGACCTGGCAGCAGGAACGCCCCAGCATTTT; CDR3 protein: CASSVDLAAGTPQHF